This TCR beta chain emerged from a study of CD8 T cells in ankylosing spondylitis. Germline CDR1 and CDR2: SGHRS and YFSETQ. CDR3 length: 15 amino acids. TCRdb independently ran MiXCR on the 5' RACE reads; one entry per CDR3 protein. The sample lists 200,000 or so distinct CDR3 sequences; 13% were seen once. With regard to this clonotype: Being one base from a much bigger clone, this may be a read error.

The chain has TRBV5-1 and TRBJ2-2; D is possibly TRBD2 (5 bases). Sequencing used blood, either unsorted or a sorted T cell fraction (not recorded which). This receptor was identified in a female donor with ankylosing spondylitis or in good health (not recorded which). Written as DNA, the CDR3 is TGCACCAGCAGCTTGGGTCTCGGGGACACCGGGGAGCTGTTTTTT. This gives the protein CTSSLGLGDTGELFF.